This TCR beta chain was captured by sequencing in a study of CD8 T cells in Susac syndrome. Study in general: The Susac syndrome patients were therapy-naive, on corticosteroids, or on intravenous immunoglobulin alone at blood draw.

In regard to this clonotype: Its antigen is as yet unknown.

TCR beta sequencing was performed on blood CD8+ and CD4+ T cells. The CDR3 extends over 14 amino acids. V dropped 6 bases and J dropped 0 bases, with 11 bases sitting between them. Study results and limitations: Susac-specific public clones numbered about 16 in total CD8+ repertoires (and 4 or 5 in CD8+ TEMRA repertoires).

With random hexamers, roughly 0.5 to 1 ug RNA was reverse transcribed. TCRdb re-called the immunoSEQ multiplex PCR reads through MiXCR, storing one row per CDR3 protein. The sample records fewer than 85,000 distinct CDR3 sequences, just under 95% being singletons. Sequencing was carried out using CD8+ T cells from PBMCs. The chain links TRBV12-3 or TRBV12-4 to TRBJ2-5; D is perhaps TRBD1 or TRBD2 (5 bases each). The sequence was obtained from a human donor with Susac syndrome. CDR3: CASRPGTNQETQYF. CDR3 coding DNA: TGTGCCAGCAGACCCGGGACGAACCAAGAGACCCAGTACTTC.